A single TCR beta chain is shown here with its context. Its antigen is unknown. The data were taken from a study of response to subunit inactivated influenza vaccine. General observations from the study: Seasonal influenza vaccination, on each occasion, was suggested by the authors to recruit few new T cells.

The CDR3 is 15 residues long. Germline values: CDR1 MNHEY, CDR2 SVGEGT. V lost 6 bases, J lost 0 bases, and 14 bases lay in between. TCRdb recomputed calls from the RT-PCR reads with MiXCR, one row per CDR3 protein. The sample includes 600,000 to 850,000 distinct CDR3 sequences, 14% of them seen just once. The rearrangement joins TRBV6-2 or TRBV6-3 to TRBJ1-2; D is unresolved. Sequenced here: PBMCs from blood, sampled 14 days before vaccination. This sequence originates from a man aged 50 to 59 who received an inactivated influenza vaccine. CDR3 sequence reads: CASRSTLGPNYGYTF. The CDR3 DNA reads TGTGCCAGCAGATCCACCTTAGGACCTAACTATGGCTACACCTTC.